This T cell receptor beta chain stems from a study of CD8 T cells in ankylosing spondylitis. Study-level results: Previously reported in reactive arthritis synovial fluid and blood were some of the motif variants. Disease-linked clones were found to be CD8+ and relatively rare in peripheral blood. Significant enrichment of disease-linked clones was reported in matched ankylosing spondylitis synovial fluid.

This clonotype was found many times. Its antigen is unknown. TCRdb re-called the 5' RACE reads with MiXCR, one entry per CDR3 protein. The sample carries about 130,000 distinct CDR3 sequences, roughly an eighth recorded once. The receptor was derived from a female donor with ankylosing spondylitis or in good health (not recorded which). The sequenced sample consisted of blood, either unsorted or a sorted T cell fraction (not recorded which).

The CDR3 coding sequence is TGCGCCAGCAGCCAGGGGACAGGGAGGGATAACTATGGCTACACCTTC. Residues: CASSQGTGRDNYGYTF. The rearrangement joins TRBV4-1 to TRBJ1-2; 9 bases line up with TRBD1. The CDR3 totals 16 residues. The junction had 6 bases not matched to a gene; V was cut back by 3 bases and J by 1 base. Germline values: CDR1 MGHRA, CDR2 YSYEKL.